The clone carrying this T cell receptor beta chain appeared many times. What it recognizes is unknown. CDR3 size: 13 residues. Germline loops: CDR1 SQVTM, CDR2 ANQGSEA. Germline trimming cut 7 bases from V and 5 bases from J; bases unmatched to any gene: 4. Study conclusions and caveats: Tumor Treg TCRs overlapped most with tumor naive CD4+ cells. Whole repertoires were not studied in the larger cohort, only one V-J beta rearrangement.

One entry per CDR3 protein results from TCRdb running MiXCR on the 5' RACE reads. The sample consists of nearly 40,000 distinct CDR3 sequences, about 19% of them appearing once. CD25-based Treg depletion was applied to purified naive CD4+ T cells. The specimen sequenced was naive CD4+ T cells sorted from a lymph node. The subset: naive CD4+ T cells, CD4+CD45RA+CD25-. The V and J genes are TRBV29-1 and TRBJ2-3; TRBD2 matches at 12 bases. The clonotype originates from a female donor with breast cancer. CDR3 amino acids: CSAPGLAGDTQYF. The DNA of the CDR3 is TGCAGCGCTCCGGGACTAGCGGGAGATACGCAGTATTTT.